The rows below give T cell receptor beta chains drawn from one sample of a study of PD-1 blockade in classical Hodgkin lymphoma. Libraries were prepared by immunoSEQ multiplex PCR; TCRdb keeps only in-frame clonotypes and omits some of them. The sample consists of roughly 60,000 clones, 88% of them appearing once. This sample comprised peripheral blood mononuclear cells (PBMCs), obtained before the second cycle of nivolumab. These receptors all stem from a human donor with classical Hodgkin lymphoma. CDR3s include the opening cysteine and the closing phenylalanine or tryptophan. The order of the fields is V gene, D gene, clone size, J gene, CDR3 protein, CDR3 DNA. D genes are given only for firm matches. Not every row has a clone size; where given, it reads once, few, many or a size class.

TRBV28	TRBD2	-	TRBJ2-1	CAIAGGNEQFF	TGTGCCATCGCGGGGGGCAATGAGCAGTTCTTC
TRBV7-6	TRBD2	-	TRBJ2-5	CASSLSGGEETQYF	TGTGCCAGCAGCTTGAGCGGGGGAGAAGAGACCCAGTACTTC
TRBV5-1	TRBD2	-	TRBJ2-3	CASSPLAGLNTQYF	TGCGCCAGCAGCCCACTAGCGGGGTTAAATACGCAGTATTTT
TRBV7-8	-	-	TRBJ1-1	CASSLDTEAFF	TGTGCCAGCAGCTTAGACACTGAAGCTTTCTTT
TRBV30	-	-	TRBJ1-2	CAWAQLDLSTF	TGTGCCTGGGCACAACTTGACTTGAGCACCTTC
TRBV5-1	-	-	TRBJ1-2	CASSLAGHGSGGYTF	TGCGCCAGCAGCTTGGCTGGACACGGCTCCGGAGGCTACACCTTC
TRBV18	-	-	TRBJ1-2	CASYTHSLRNYGYTF	TGTGCCAGCTACACCCACAGCCTCCGTAACTATGGCTACACCTTC
TRBV5-1	TRBD1	-	TRBJ1-1	CASSPQGAEVRAFF	TGCGCCAGCAGTCCTCAGGGGGCGGAGGTAAGAGCTTTCTTT
TRBV28	-	-	TRBJ1-1	CASCEGGANMNTEAFF	TGTGCCAGCTGTGAGGGTGGAGCGAACATGAACACTGAAGCTTTCTTT
TRBV28	-	-	TRBJ2-3	CASSWVSTDTQYF	TGTGCCAGCAGTTGGGTTAGCACAGATACGCAGTATTTT
TRBV6-6	-	-	TRBJ1-5	CASSTRSDQPQHF	TGTGCCAGCAGTACCCGGTCGGATCAGCCCCAGCATTTT
TRBV30	-	-	TRBJ2-7	CAWGPTGIHEQYF	TGTGCCTGGGGACCAACAGGGATACACGAGCAGTACTTC
TRBV5-1	-	-	TRBJ1-1	CASSHPSGNTEAFF	TGCGCCAGCAGCCACCCCTCGGGGAACACTGAAGCTTTCTTT
TRBV7-9	TRBD1	-	TRBJ1-1	CASSARGTVRTEAFF	TGTGCCAGCAGCGCCCGCGGGACAGTCAGGACTGAAGCTTTCTTT
TRBV6-5	TRBD1	-	TRBJ1-1	CASSLGQGGNTEAFF	TGTGCCAGCAGTTTGGGACAGGGGGGGAACACTGAAGCTTTCTTT
TRBV6-1	-	-	TRBJ1-4	CASSEVAGVATNEKLFF	TGTGCCAGCAGTGAAGTGGCAGGCGTTGCAACTAATGAAAAACTGTTTTTT
TRBV30	TRBD1	-	TRBJ1-4	CAWSPRDREKLFF	TGTGCCTGGAGTCCGAGGGACAGAGAAAAACTGTTTTTT
TRBV4-1	-	-	TRBJ2-5	CASSPWTAQETQYF	TGCGCCAGCAGCCCCTGGACAGCCCAAGAGACCCAGTACTTC
TRBV6-4	-	-	TRBJ2-2	CASSAIGWNTGELFF	TGTGCCAGCAGCGCGATAGGGTGGAACACCGGGGAGCTGTTTTTT
TRBV5-1	-	-	TRBJ1-1	CASSLSAGLEIGAFF	TGCGCCAGCAGCTTGTCAGCAGGGCTTGAGATCGGAGCTTTCTTT
TRBV29-1	-	-	TRBJ1-1	CSVLTDEGGPEAFF	TGCAGCGTATTGACGGACGAAGGGGGGCCTGAAGCTTTCTTT
TRBV4-1	-	few	TRBJ1-6	CASSPYGTTPYNSPLHF	TGCGCCAGCAGCCCCTATGGTACGACACCCTATAATTCACCCCTCCACTTT
TRBV6-6	TRBD1	once	TRBJ1-4	CASSYFSGQINEKLFF	TGTGCCAGCAGTTACTTCTCGGGACAGATTAATGAAAAACTGTTTTTT
TRBV7-2	TRBD2	-	TRBJ2-1	CASSPTSGGPKQFF	TGTGCCAGCAGCCCAACTAGCGGGGGGCCAAAGCAGTTCTTC
TRBV5-6	-	-	TRBJ2-3	CASSLGRGDLWTDTQYF	TGTGCCAGCAGCTTAGGCAGAGGGGACCTCTGGACAGATACGCAGTATTTT
TRBV5-1	TRBD1	few	TRBJ2-5	CASAQGPARTQYF	TGCGCCAGCGCACAGGGGCCCGCCAGGACCCAGTACTTC
TRBV7-9	-	once	TRBJ1-1	CASSSSGRGNTEAFF	TGTGCCAGCAGCTCCTCAGGGCGAGGGAACACTGAAGCTTTCTTT
TRBV7-9	-	-	TRBJ2-6	CASSPSANGANVLTF	TGTGCCAGCAGCCCTAGCGCCAACGGGGCCAACGTCCTGACTTTC
TRBV19	TRBD1	-	TRBJ2-1	CASSITGTGPWGEQFF	TGTGCCAGTAGTATAACCGGGACAGGTCCCTGGGGTGAGCAGTTCTTC
TRBV7-3	-	-	TRBJ2-7	CASSLAGQGEQYF	TGTGCCAGCAGCTTGGCGGGACAAGGCGAGCAGTACTTC
TRBV5-1	-	once	TRBJ1-1	CASSLGGDTEAFF	TGCGCCAGCAGCTTGGGTGGGGACACAGAAGCTTTCTTT
TRBV15	-	-	TRBJ2-6	CATSRDSGANVLTF	TGTGCCACCAGCAGAGACTCTGGGGCCAACGTCCTGACTTTC
TRBV4-1	-	-	TRBJ1-4	CASSQGPPIASNEKLFF	TGCGCCAGCAGCCAAGGACCCCCGATCGCGTCTAATGAAAAACTGTTTTTT
TRBV4-1	-	-	TRBJ1-6	CASSHVTGSPLHF	TGCGCCAGCAGCCATGTGACAGGTTCACCCCTTCACTTT
TRBV6-1	-	-	TRBJ1-5	CASSELAVNQPQHF	TGTGCCAGCAGTGAATTGGCAGTTAATCAGCCCCAGCATTTT
TRBV7-2	-	-	TRBJ1-5	CASSLAQGLYQPQHF	TGTGCCAGCAGCTTAGCCCAGGGGCTTTATCAGCCCCAGCATTTT
TRBV5-1	TRBD1	-	TRBJ2-1	CASSLQGLLSLDEQFF	TGCGCCAGCAGCTTACAGGGGCTCCTGAGTCTCGATGAGCAGTTCTTC
TRBV12-1	-	few	TRBJ1-3	CASSFLEGGGVGNTIYF	TGTGCCAGCAGCTTTCTTGAGGGGGGTGGTGTTGGAAACACCATATATTTT
TRBV5-1	-	once	TRBJ2-3	CASSGQGHDTQYF	TGCGCCAGCAGCGGGCAGGGGCATGATACGCAGTATTTT
TRBV19	-	-	TRBJ1-1	CASKYQNTEAFF	TGTGCCAGTAAGTATCAGAACACTGAAGCTTTCTTT
TRBV5-1	-	-	TRBJ1-1	CASSLATGPGEAFF	TGCGCCAGCAGCTTGGCCACGGGACCAGGCGAAGCTTTCTTT
TRBV28	-	-	TRBJ2-3	CASRLPGSTDTQYF	TGTGCCAGCAGACTCCCGGGGAGCACAGATACGCAGTATTTT
TRBV6-5	TRBD1	-	TRBJ2-7	CASSLGGDEQYF	TGTGCCAGCAGCCTAGGGGGCGACGAGCAGTACTTC
TRBV5-1	TRBD2	-	TRBJ2-1	CASSLELASGQTGQFF	TGCGCCAGCAGCTTGGAGCTTGCTAGCGGCCAAACTGGGCAGTTCTTC
TRBV5-5	-	-	TRBJ1-6	CASSLAPETPGSPLHF	TGTGCCAGCAGCTTGGCCCCGGAAACCCCGGGTTCACCCCTCCACTTT
TRBV5-1	-	-	TRBJ1-1	CASSLAPGLNTEAFF	TGCGCCAGCAGCTTGGCCCCAGGGTTGAACACTGAAGCTTTCTTT
TRBV5-1	-	once	TRBJ1-3	CASSGAGAGGNTIYF	TGCGCCAGCAGCGGTGCGGGGGCAGGTGGAAACACCATATATTTT
TRBV5-1	-	-	TRBJ1-1	CASSLGQGVNTEAFF	TGCGCCAGCAGCTTGGGGCAGGGTGTGAACACTGAAGCTTTCTTT
TRBV28	TRBD1	-	TRBJ1-4	CASSLPGQGWEKLFF	TGTGCCAGCAGTTTACCTGGACAGGGGTGGGAAAAACTGTTTTTT
TRBV10-1	TRBD1	-	TRBJ2-1	CARQGAQMDEQFF	TGCGCCCGACAGGGGGCGCAGATGGATGAGCAGTTCTTC
TRBV7-3	TRBD1	once	TRBJ1-1	CAIRTGVLNTEAFF	TGTGCCATCAGGACAGGGGTTCTGAACACTGAAGCTTTCTTT
TRBV5-1	TRBD1	-	TRBJ2-7	CASGTGGVINEQYF	TGCGCCAGCGGGACAGGGGGCGTCATCAACGAGCAGTACTTC
TRBV27	-	-	TRBJ2-7	CASSLLGNEQYF	TGTGCCAGCAGTTTATTGGGGAACGAGCAGTACTTC
TRBV6-6	-	-	TRBJ2-2	CASSDSGTGELFF	TGTGCCAGCAGTGACTCGGGAACCGGGGAGCTGTTTTTT